The entry below describes one T cell receptor (beta chain). Its recognized antigen is unknown. Per-base qualities were not stored, and no clone one base away is much larger. Trimming costs V 5 bases and J 11 bases, and their ends lie 16 bases apart. Its CDR3 holds 12 amino acids, cysteine through phenylalanine. Only the CDR3 portion is preserved as DNA: 36 bases, with reading frame beginning at the first base. Sequences SGHVS (CDR1) and FQNEAQ (CDR2) are obtained from the germline V gene. This record comes from a study of cytomegalovirus exposure and HLA in healthy donors (dated by TCRdb to about 2017). Broadly, across the study: An earlier analysis of several hundred of the donors reported approximately 260 Gb of sequence data and approximately 120 million unique TCR beta sequences obtained from some 170 million T cells. Using immunosequencing, the study profiled T cell repertoires from about 610 subjects and related those repertoires to cytomegalovirus serostatus. Every repertoire in the discovery cohort had been generated on one and the same sequencing platform. The aim of the study was to test whether cataloging public T cell receptors could identify signatures of past pathogen exposure. The number of donors typed differed by locus, with roughly 620-630 for A, B, C, DRB1 and DQB1, around 520 for DQA1, about 610 for DPA1, and around 430 for DPB1. Four to six DR-DQ haplotypes were handled as single units for association and clustering because linkage in the cohort was strong. To predict cytomegalovirus infection status, the study combined high-throughput TCR immunosequencing, statistical association of individual TCRs with disease status, and machine learning. To decide whether each TCR beta V gene segment behaved as functional or pseudogenic, an earlier analysis of 587 of the donors relied on high-throughput TCR beta sequencing. In a later genetic analysis, genome-wide SNP genotypes for about 65% of the 666 donors were used, and that subset was treated as a discovery cohort. HLA typing included class I and class II loci at four-digit resolution. The later analysis used no new phenotypic data to find candidate immune exposures, relying instead on TCR beta sequences and their occurrence across donors. In a later analysis, previously published TCR beta repertoires from roughly 710 donors were re-analyzed and high-resolution HLA genotyping was added so that TCR occurrence patterns could be studied. On average, 235,054 unique TCR beta nucleotide sequences were sequenced per donor among several hundred genotyped donors of the cohort, with 15% to 20% of those sequences being non-productive. Of the 350 to 400 genotyped donors, about 80% fell in the genetic ancestry cluster associated with self-reported Caucasian donors. Along with the approximately 600-subject first cohort, a separate validation cohort of around 120 different subjects was used. An early release covering 500 to 750 HLA-typed donors comprised around 300 gigabases of sequencing data and around 80 million unique TCR sequences. Donor age, sex, ethnicity and CMV serostatus were compiled alongside the repertoire data. What the research found in general, with its limitations: The classifier was reported to diagnose cytomegalovirus status with high specificity and sensitivity in both the original and validation cohorts. Compared with the approximately 670-donor mean, donors in an Asian-associated ancestry cluster had fewer N-insertions in productive TCRs, according to a later genetic analysis. Because counts were too low, fewer than 20 rarely observed V segments, including chromosome 9 orphons, were excluded from the earlier analysis of 587 of the donors. A cluster of highly shared sequence variants was judged likely to be a technical artifact of the sequencing pipeline. The study listed 164 TCR beta chains as associated with cytomegalovirus. A further reported finding was that TCR beta sequences accurately predicted the HLA-A and HLA-B alleles for most subjects in the first cohort. CMV serostatus was the only immune exposure information available for the cohort. Compared with equally common non-associated chains, HLA-associated TCR beta chains in a later analysis were more clonally expanded and had lower generation probabilities. According to a later analysis, TCR association rates differed among HLA loci, with DRB1 alleles showing the most associated TCRs and HLA-C alleles showing the fewest. The cohort was sequenced for TCR beta chains only, and without alpha or paired-chain data the features that could be detected were limited. Most TCR sequences were seen in very few donors, while some public TCRs were found in many individuals. Several of the top co-occurrence clusters appeared to be linked to parvovirus B19, influenza, CMV and Epstein-Barr virus, according to a later analysis. In a later analysis, 16,951 TCR beta sequences were associated with specific HLA alleles at a false discovery rate of 0.05. According to a later analysis, most CMV-associated TCR beta chains appeared to be HLA-restricted, and the HLA associations seemed to be driven largely by CMV exposure. In a later genetic analysis, a missense DCLRE1C variant was associated with V-gene and J-gene trimming of TCR beta chains, and the association was replicated in an independent cohort. It was suggested by the authors that the approach could potentially be generalized to other disease states and immunological phenotypes. When HLA alleles, especially DR and DQ, strongly co-occurred, TCR associations were difficult to assign to individual alleles. Three of the identified cytomegalovirus-associated TCR beta chains were confirmed in vitro to be specific for cytomegalovirus antigens. Sequencing depth was assumed to be roughly uniform across donors in the presence/absence analyses, though that assumption may not hold. Correlated functional status among segregating V segments might be attributable to linkage disequilibrium, but an unknown experimental factor could not be ruled out. Because the 87-base-pair reads could not distinguish some IMGT-functional V segments, including TRBV6-2 and TRBV6-3, those segments were excluded. In an earlier analysis of roughly 500 of the donors, most TCR beta V segments appeared in productive rearrangements about 87% or about 30% of the time, broadly matching IMGT annotations. HLA typing was unavailable for some donors at each locus, so association tests used only the typed subset.

The cohort consisted of hundreds of healthy bone marrow donors. All cohort members were sampled while nominally healthy, although unrecorded immune exposures were likely present. The donor was CMV seronegative and was included in the group of 352 seronegative cohort members. Every donor gave a peripheral blood sample, and the peripheral blood mononuclear cells from that sample were used for TCR beta sequencing. Genomic DNA extraction from the blood cell samples was performed with the Qiagen DNeasy Blood Extraction Kit. Libraries were prepared through the immunoSEQ multiplex PCR assay. For the multiplex PCR, a mixture combining 60 forward primers for TCR Vbeta segments and 13 reverse primers for TCR Jbeta segments was used. The CDR3 region of rearranged TCR beta genes was amplified from genomic DNA by a multiplex PCR assay. On the Illumina HiSeq System, the amplified TCR beta libraries were sequenced as 87-base-pair reads. The original methods were these. In a later analysis, roughly 80 million unique TCR beta chains were counted across the approximately 670 repertoires, and some 10 million of these chains were shared by at least two donors. A nearest-neighbor algorithm error-corrected the raw reads and collapsed the reads into unique sequences, merging closely related sequences to remove PCR and sequencing errors. Alignment of CDR3 sequences to IMGT reference sequences was used to assign V, D and J gene segments. For a sequence to be retained, a match of at least six nucleotides to both a V gene segment and a J gene segment was required. Rearrangements were classified as productive when the CDR3 lacked stop codons and remained in frame with V and J, and all other rearrangements were classified as non-productive. CDR3 was defined according to IMGT convention as the region running from the second conserved V-encoded cysteine to the conserved J-encoded phenylalanine. In an earlier analysis of some 550 of the donors, sequences lacking an unambiguous match to a single V gene segment were excluded. An earlier analysis of a few hundred of the donors classified V segments as functional when productive rearrangements were above 56.7% and as segregating when the standard deviation between donors was above 5%. A statistical classification framework was developed to diagnose cytomegalovirus status using the catalog of TCR beta chain sequences. In a later analysis, TCR nucleotide sequences were compared against IMGT/GENE-DB human TR gene sequences so that V and J genes could be assigned. Using the TCRdist pipeline, a later analysis assigned CDR3 sequences along with most-parsimonious VDJ recombination scenarios. In a later analysis, each TCR beta chain was defined by its CDR3 amino acid sequence together with its V-gene family, and reads without a unique V-gene family were excluded. To address suspected cross-contamination and a sequencing artifact, a later analysis removed around 600 highly shared, low-generation-probability nucleotide sequences. In a later analysis, a clonal expansion index for each public chain was calculated from normalized within-repertoire ranks of inferred template counts. Generation probabilities in a later analysis came from a VDJ recombination model fitted to out-of-frame rearrangements, and those results were checked against IGoR. In a later analysis, TCR-TCR, TCR-HLA and TCR-CMV co-occurrence was scored with hypergeometric tests, and a repertoire-size bias correction was applied to TCR pairs. False discovery rates were estimated in a later analysis by permuting HLA or CMV assignments 20 times. In a later analysis, co-occurring TCRs were grouped with DBSCAN, and TCRdist sequence similarity was added when clustering was performed within HLA-allele-positive subsets. Repertoires with fewer than 30,000 or more than 120,000 public chains were left out of co-occurrence clustering, as were four to six repertoires with anomalous nucleotide sharing. Sourced from immuneACCESS, this table was stored by TCRdb with only in-frame sequences that have V and J called. A share of the clones is absent; for the studies checked, an unresolved V gene accounts for under half, and the remainder has no known explanation. That table furnishes V, J and clone size, whereas the DNA furnished D and trimming. In all, the sample holds 100,000 to 150,000 clones, and around 78% of those were seen once. The ten largest account for roughly 6% of the sample.

Sequences were obtained from PBMCs. The sequence was obtained from a middle-aged woman in good health and CMV-seronegative. In this chain, TRBV7-8 is recombined with TRBJ2-7; no D gene call is confident. The sequenced DNA: TGTGCCAGCAGCGGGCTGGTCGGCGCAAAGTACTTC. This gives the protein CASSGLVGAKYF.